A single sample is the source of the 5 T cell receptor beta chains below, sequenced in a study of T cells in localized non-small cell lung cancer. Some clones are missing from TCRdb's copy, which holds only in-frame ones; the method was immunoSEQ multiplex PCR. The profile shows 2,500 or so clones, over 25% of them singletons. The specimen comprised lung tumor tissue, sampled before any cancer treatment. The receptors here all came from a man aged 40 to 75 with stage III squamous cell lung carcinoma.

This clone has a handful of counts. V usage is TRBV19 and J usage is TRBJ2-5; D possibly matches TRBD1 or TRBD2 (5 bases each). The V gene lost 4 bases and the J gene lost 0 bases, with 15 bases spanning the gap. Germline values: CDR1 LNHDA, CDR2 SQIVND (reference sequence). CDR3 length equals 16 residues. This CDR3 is CASSTWDGIDQETQYF. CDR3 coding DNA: TGTGCCAGTAGTACCTGGGACGGAATCGACCAAGAGACCCAGTACTTC.

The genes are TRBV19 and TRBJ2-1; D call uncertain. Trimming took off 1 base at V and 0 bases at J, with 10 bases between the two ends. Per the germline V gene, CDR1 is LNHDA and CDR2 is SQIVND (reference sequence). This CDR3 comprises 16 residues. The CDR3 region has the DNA TGTGCCAGTAGTATAGCGGGCGGCAGCTCCTACAATGAGCAGTTCTTC. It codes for CASSIAGGSSYNEQFF.

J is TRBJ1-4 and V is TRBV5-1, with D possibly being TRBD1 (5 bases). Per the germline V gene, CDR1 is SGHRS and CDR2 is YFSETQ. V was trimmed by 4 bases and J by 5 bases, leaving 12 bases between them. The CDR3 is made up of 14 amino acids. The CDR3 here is CASSHRDSNEKLFF. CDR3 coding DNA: TGCGCCAGCAGCCATAGGGACTCCAATGAAAAACTGTTTTTT.

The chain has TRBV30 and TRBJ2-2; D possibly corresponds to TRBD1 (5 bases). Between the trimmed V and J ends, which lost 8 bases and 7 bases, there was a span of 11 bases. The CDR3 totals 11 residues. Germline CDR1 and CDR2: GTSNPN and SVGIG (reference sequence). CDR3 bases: TGTGCCACAGGTGGATACGGGGAGCTGTTTTTT. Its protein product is CATGGYGELFF.

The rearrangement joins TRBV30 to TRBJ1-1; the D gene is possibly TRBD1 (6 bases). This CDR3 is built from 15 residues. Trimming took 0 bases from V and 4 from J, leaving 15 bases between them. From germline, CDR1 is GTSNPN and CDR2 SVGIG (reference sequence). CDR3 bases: TGTGCCTGGAGTGTACGCAGACAGGCAGTCACTGAAGCTTTCTTT. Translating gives CAWSVRRQAVTEAFF.